This T cell receptor beta chain is from a study of CD8+CD57+ T cells in acquired aplastic anemia. This clonotype was detected a few times. The V gene lost 4 bases and the J gene lost 5 bases, with 18 bases spanning the gap. This CDR3 spans 16 amino acids. Germline CDR1 is LGHDT and CDR2 is YNNKEL (reference sequence). Genomic DNA served as template for TCR beta VDJ and CDR3 profiling. TCRdb reprocessed the reads with MiXCR, giving one entry per CDR3 protein. Found here are 200,000 or so distinct CDR3 sequences, 64% of them singletons; the top ten hold under 60%. The rearrangement joins TRBV3-1 to TRBJ2-1; D might be TRBD1 (6 bases). This clonotype was sampled from a human donor with severe aplastic anemia or a healthy control (not recorded which). The sequencing sample was made of sorted CD4+, CD8+, or CD8+CD57+ T cells (not recorded which) from PBMCs. CDR3 in amino acids: CASSPSGALHHNEQFF. CDR3 sequence (DNA): TGTGCCAGCAGCCCTTCAGGGGCGCTACATCACAATGAGCAGTTCTTC.